Below are 32 T cell receptor beta chains sequenced from a single sample in a study of blood T cells in healthy people across ages. With a J-beta primer mix and a sample-barcoded 5' primer, a second PCR ran about 6 to 11 cycles. One entry per CDR3 protein results from TCRdb running MiXCR on the 5' RACE reads. The sample includes some 1.8 million distinct CDR3 sequences, approximately 39% seen only once; the top ten take about 21%. The sequenced sample was blood. The receptor source for this set is a human donor in good health.

This clonotype has just one count. The chain carries TRBV14 and TRBJ2-7; 12 bases map to TRBD1. V dropped 1 base and J dropped 5; count of bases not matched to a gene: 9. CDR3 length: 17 residues. From germline, CDR1 is SGHDN and CDR2 FVKESK. CDR3 bases: TGTGCCAGCAGCCAAGTGGGACAGGGGGCCTCTTTGAACGAGCAGTACTTC. Translated, it gives CASSQVGQGASLNEQYF.

The table lists this clonotype with a few counts. The V gene is TRBV7-6, the J gene TRBJ1-6; D ambiguous. V was cut by 5 bases and J by 10 bases, with 18 bases left in between. Germline V gives CDR1 SGHVS, CDR2 FNYEAQ. The CDR3 is 15 amino acids. The CDR3 nucleotides are TGTGCCAGCAGCCCCGGCTCATTACCCCGATCACCCCTCCACTTT. Amino acid sequence: CASSPGSLPRSPLHF.

V and J are TRBV13 and TRBJ2-5, with D perhaps TRBD2 (5 bases). The CDR3 has 13 amino acids. The V gene lost 5 bases and the J gene lost 11 bases, with 18 bases spanning the gap. CDR1 PRHDT and CDR2 FYEKMQ come from the germline V gene (reference sequence). The CDR3 protein is CASSRASYVQQYF. CDR3 coding DNA: TGTGCCAGCAGCCGGGCTAGCTACGTGCAGCAGTACTTC.

With regard to this clonotype: The junction departs from germline at one end; a sequencing error may be responsible. The rearrangement uses TRBV25-1 and TRBJ1-5, with D possibly being TRBD1 (6 bases). Germline-derived CDR1 and CDR2 are MGHDK and SYGVNS. The CDR3 consists of 21 residues. The CDR3 region has the DNA TGTGCCAGCAGCGAATCTCCCCCTTCGTCGAATGGTGGGGGGCGGAATCAGCCCCAGCATTTT. Residues: CASSESPPSSNGGGRNQPQHF.

The CDR3 reads CSAEVAGADTQYF. DNA of the CDR3: TGCAGTGCTGAAGTAGCGGGGGCAGATACGCAGTATTTT. J is TRBJ2-3 and V is TRBV20-1; 9 bases align to TRBD2. Trimming removed 5 bases from V and 4 bases from J; junction bases left unmatched: 4. Germline CDR1 reads DFQATT; CDR2 reads SNEGSKA (reference sequence). This CDR3 is built from 13 residues.

The chain joins TRBV20-1 to TRBJ1-6; 10 positions match TRBD1. Per the germline V gene, CDR1 is DFQATT and CDR2 is SNEGSKA (reference sequence). V was clipped by 6 bases and J by 9 bases; unmatched bases: 11. This CDR3 has 15 amino acids. This chain's CDR3 is CSANPATGGRSPLHF. In nucleotides, the CDR3 is TGCAGTGCCAACCCGGCGACAGGGGGCCGTTCACCCCTCCACTTT.

The chain joins TRBV15 to TRBJ1-5, with a tentative D call TRBD1 (5 bases). The germline gives CDR1 LNHNV, CDR2 YYDKDF (reference sequence). The CDR3 has 14 amino acids. Trimming removed 5 bases at V and 6 bases at J, with 14 bases between. The CDR3 DNA reads TGTGCCACCAGCTTAACCTTGGGGGGTCAGCCCCAGCATTTT. This translates into CATSLTLGGQPQHF.

The chain combines TRBV10-3 with TRBJ2-1; a weak D match, TRBD1 (6 bases). Germline CDR1 and CDR2: ENHRY and SYGVKD. The CDR3 covers 16 residues. Trimming stripped 3 bases from V and 4 bases from J, with 16 bases between. The CDR3 loop reads CAISDNRGTIYNEQFF. The CDR3 region has the DNA TGTGCCATCAGTGATAATAGGGGGACGATATACAATGAGCAGTTCTTC.

V gene TRBV7-6 combines with J gene TRBJ2-4; D may match TRBD1 or TRBD2 (5 bases each). The better agreement between TRBJ2-7 and the DNA end casts doubt on the J call. This CDR3 contains 13 residues. Germline loops: CDR1 SGHVS, CDR2 FNYEAQ. The CDR3 DNA reads as TGTGCCAGCAGCTTCCTTGGGGGAGTCGAGCAGTACTTC. This sequence encodes CASSFLGGVEQYF.

Comment on this clonotype: Relative to the germline gene, one junction end is altered; a read error may explain this. The chain is built from TRBV15 and TRBJ1-1, with 7 bases fitting TRBD1. The germline V gene has CDR1 LNHNV and CDR2 YYDKDF (reference sequence). This CDR3 comprises 13 residues. The CDR3 DNA is TGTACCACCAGCAGAGATCTGGCAGGGGGGGCTTTCTTT. Translation gives CTTSRDLAGGAFF.

For this clonotype: An end of the junction does not agree with germline; a read error may underlie this. The V call is TRBV6-2 or TRBV6-3, the J call TRBJ2-5; D might be TRBD2 (5 bases). The CDR3 length is 14 residues. Germline CDR1 reads MNHEY; CDR2 reads SVGEGT. The DNA of the CDR3 is TGTGCCAACAGTTCTAGACTATCTCAAGAGACCCAGTACTTC. Its translation is CANSSRLSQETQYF.

The rearrangement links TRBV20-1 to TRBJ2-3, with D uncertain. The V and J ends lost 0 bases and 4 bases respectively, with 14 bases between them. The CDR3 length is 15 residues. Germline CDR1 DFQATT, CDR2 SNEGSKA (reference sequence). Written as DNA, the CDR3 is TGCAGTGCTAGAGATAAGTATATAAGCGCAGATACGCAGTATTTT. Protein sequence: CSARDKYISADTQYF.

This chain links TRBV7-2 with TRBJ2-1, with TRBD2 matching over 8 bases. The germline CDR1 and CDR2 sequences are SGHTA and FQGNSA. The CDR3 is made up of 14 amino acids. V dropped 2 bases and J dropped 9; count of bases not matched to a gene: 6. The CDR3 DNA is TGTGCCAGCAGCTTACGGCGGGGGGACGGTGAGCAGTTCTTC. This sequence encodes CASSLRRGDGEQFF.

This clonotype was observed a handful of times. The V and J genes are TRBV7-2 and TRBJ2-7; a weak D match, TRBD2 (5 bases). Between the trimmed V and J ends, which lost 5 bases and 6 bases, there was a span of 14 bases. The CDR3 is made up of 13 amino acids. Looked up from germline, CDR1 is SGHTA and CDR2 is FQGNSA. CDR3 loop: CASSPAVLGEQYF. The CDR3 coding sequence is TGTGCCAGCAGCCCAGCTGTACTAGGCGAGCAGTACTTC.

In this sample, this clonotype turned up a few times. The V call is TRBV9, the J call TRBJ1-2; D is unresolved. Germline CDR1 and CDR2: SGDLS and YYNGEE. The CDR3 sequence is 14 residues long. V lost 4 bases and J 7 bases, leaving 17 bases between the germline ends. The CDR3: CASSPTLEVSGYTF. The CDR3 DNA sequence: TGTGCCAGCAGCCCTACGCTCGAGGTTTCTGGCTACACCTTC.

This clonotype appeared a few times. The chain employs TRBV6-2 or TRBV6-3 and TRBJ1-5; D gene uncertain. The CDR3 runs to 15 residues. Germline V lookup: CDR1 MNHEY, CDR2 SVGEGT. Deletions cut 6 bases from V and 9 bases from J, with 21 bases between. CDR3: CASSLRRPGQVPQHF. CDR3 DNA: TGTGCCAGCAGCCTCCGTCGCCCTGGGCAGGTGCCCCAGCATTTT.

This clonotype was counted a few times. The genes are TRBV29-1 and TRBJ2-7; possibly TRBD1 or TRBD2 for D (5 bases each). The CDR3 is 13 residues long. The germline V gene has CDR1 SQVTM and CDR2 ANQGSEA. V was clipped by 7 bases and J by 5 bases, with 18 bases between them. The CDR3 here is CSAEARDGDEQYF. As DNA, the CDR3 is TGCAGCGCCGAAGCACGGGACGGGGACGAGCAGTACTTC.

The rearrangement joins TRBV12-3 or TRBV12-4 to TRBJ1-2; D ambiguous. The V end was cut by 5 bases, the J end by 0 bases, with 13 bases between. The CDR3 consists of 15 residues. The CDR3 loop reads CASSPWTGPNYGYTF. The CDR3 DNA follows: TGTGCCAGCAGTCCCTGGACGGGCCCTAACTATGGCTACACCTTC.

This clonotype has just a few counts. A clone one base away is much larger, so this may be a read error. V gene TRBV21-1 combines with J gene TRBJ2-1. TRBV21-1 is an annotated pseudogene. This CDR3 region has 12 residues. The CDR3 reads CATRGFYNEQFF. The DNA of the CDR3 is TGTGCCACCAGGGGCTTCTACAATGAGCAGTTCTTC.

The V and J genes are TRBV29-1 and TRBJ1-2, with D tentatively TRBD1 (6 bases). Trimming removed 0 bases from V and 4 bases from J, with 18 bases in between. Germline-derived CDR1 and CDR2 are SQVTM and ANQGSEA. The CDR3 has 16 amino acids. CDR3 nucleotide sequence: TGCAGCGTTGAAGATAAGGAACAGGGTAGGGGCTATGGCTACACCTTC. It is translated as CSVEDKEQGRGYGYTF.

The V gene is TRBV20-1, the J gene TRBJ1-5, with 7 bases matching TRBD1. The CDR3 consists of 14 residues. The V gene's germline CDR1 is DFQATT and CDR2 SNEGSKA (reference sequence). J gave up 3 bases and V 2 bases, and 4 bases lay outside the gene matches. The CDR3 sequence is CSARSGTANQPQHF. The CDR3 coding sequence is TGCAGTGCTAGATCGGGGACAGCCAATCAGCCCCAGCATTTT.

The J gene is TRBJ2-7, the V gene TRBV30; D is tentatively TRBD1 or TRBD2 (5 bases each). The CDR3 contains 14 residues. V gave up 2 bases and J gave up 7 bases, with 18 bases separating them. Germline CDR1 and CDR2: GTSNPN and SVGIG (reference sequence). CDR3 bases: TGTGCCTGGAGTTTTGGGGACGGGACGGGGGAGCAGTACTTC. Its translation is CAWSFGDGTGEQYF.

The rearrangement links TRBV5-1 to TRBJ1-1; D may be TRBD1 (6 bases). The CDR3 is 15 amino acids. Trimming removed 2 bases from V and 5 bases from J, with 16 bases in between. CDR1 and CDR2 from the germline V gene are SGHRS and YFSETQ. CDR3 in DNA: TGCGCCAGCAGCTTCTTAACAGGGAGTGAAACTGAAGCTTTCTTT. It translates to CASSFLTGSETEAFF.

The CDR3, as DNA: TGTGCCATCAGTGAAGGACAGGGGGGATCGAACACCGGGGAGCTGTTTTTT. Protein: CAISEGQGGSNTGELFF. The rearrangement uses TRBV10-3 and TRBJ2-2, with 10 positions matching TRBD1. J gave up 0 bases and V 3 bases, and 4 bases lay outside the gene matches. The CDR3 has 17 amino acids. Germline V lookup: CDR1 ENHRY, CDR2 SYGVKD.

In this sample, this clonotype turned up a few times. The V call is TRBV28, the J call TRBJ2-3; D ambiguous. Between the trimmed V and J ends, which lost 5 bases and 3 bases, there was a span of 15 bases. Per germline, CDR1 MDHEN and CDR2 SYDVKM. This CDR3 is 15 amino acids long. The CDR3: CASSTPQFLTDTQYF. CDR3 DNA sequence: TGTGCCAGCAGTACCCCCCAATTCCTGACAGATACGCAGTATTTT. The whole variable domain, filled in from reference TRBV28 and TRBJ2-3, reads DVKVTQSSRYLVKRTGEKVFLECVQDMDHENMFWYRQDPGLGLRLIYFSYDVKMKEKGDIPEGYSVSREKKERFSLILESASTNQTSMYLCASSTPQFLTDTQYFGPGTRLTVL.

This clonotype appeared a few times. The chain combines TRBV5-1 with TRBJ2-5; 9 nucleotides align to TRBD1. The V gene end was trimmed by 1 base and the J gene end by 1 base; junction bases not matched to a gene: 8. The CDR3 loop spans 17 amino acids. Looked up from germline, CDR1 is SGHRS and CDR2 is YFSETQ. The CDR3 DNA is TGCGCCAGCAGCTTGCGCAGACAGGGGGACCTCCAAGAGACCCAGTACTTC. Its translation is CASSLRRQGDLQETQYF.

The V and J genes are TRBV5-1 and TRBJ2-7, with unresolved D. Germline V lookup: CDR1 SGHRS, CDR2 YFSETQ. Trimming cost V 0 bases and J 4 bases, with 14 bases left between them. The CDR3 has 15 amino acids. CDR3 loop: CASSLGPDDSYEQYF. For the CDR3, the DNA is TGCGCCAGCAGCTTGGGGCCGGACGATAGTTACGAGCAGTACTTC. The full variable domain, its missing parts supplied by reference TRBV5-1 and TRBJ2-7, is KAGVTQTPRYLIKTRGQQVTLSCSPISGHRSVSWYQQTPGQGLQFLFEYFSETQRNKGNFPGRFSGRQFSNSRSEMNVSTLELGDSALYLCASSLGPDDSYEQYFGPGTRLTVT.

The rearrangement uses TRBV9 and TRBJ2-1, with 9 positions matching TRBD2. The CDR3 extends over 16 amino acids. The ends lost 0 bases at V and 10 bases at J; junction bases unmatched: 11. CDR1 and CDR2 from the germline V gene are SGDLS and YYNGEE. CDR3 region: CASSVGTSATLGEQFF. The CDR3 DNA reads TGTGCCAGCAGCGTAGGGACTAGCGCTACCCTTGGCGAGCAGTTCTTC.

A few counts support this clonotype. CDR3 amino acids: CASSMGLDYEQYF. CDR3 in DNA: TGTGCCAGCAGCATGGGACTCGACTACGAGCAGTACTTC. This chain joins TRBV7-2 and TRBJ2-7, with D perhaps matching TRBD2 (6 bases). The V gene's germline CDR1 is SGHTA and CDR2 FQGNSA. Trimming took 5 bases from V and 3 from J, leaving 11 bases between them. The CDR3 consists of 13 residues.

This clonotype occurred a few times. This chain connects TRBV7-8 to TRBJ1-1; TRBD1 matches 7 bases. The CDR3 sequence is 16 residues long. Germline lookup yields CDR1 SGHVS and CDR2 FQNEAQ. V lost 6 bases, J lost 3 bases, and 13 bases stayed unmatched. The CDR3 region is CASSLPAGGSDTEAFF. DNA of the CDR3: TGTGCCAGCAGTTTACCCGCAGGGGGGTCGGACACTGAAGCTTTCTTT.

The genes are TRBV12-3 or TRBV12-4 and TRBJ1-1, with unresolved D. This CDR3 has 14 amino acids. Trimming shortened V by 0 bases and J by 4 bases, and 9 bases separated the two germline ends. CDR3 bases: TGTGCCAGCAGTTTAGCGGGTCATGGCACTGAAGCTTTCTTT. Translated: CASSLAGHGTEAFF.

There are a few counts of this clonotype. V and J are TRBV6-5 and TRBJ2-6; D unresolved. There are 14 residues in the CDR3. Trimming pared 6 bases from V and 4 bases from J, leaving 10 bases between. Germline V gene data show CDR1 as MNHEY and CDR2 as SVGAGI. Here the CDR3 reads CASRAGSGANVLTF. CDR3 bases: TGTGCCAGCAGAGCCGGTTCGGGGGCCAACGTCCTGACTTTC.